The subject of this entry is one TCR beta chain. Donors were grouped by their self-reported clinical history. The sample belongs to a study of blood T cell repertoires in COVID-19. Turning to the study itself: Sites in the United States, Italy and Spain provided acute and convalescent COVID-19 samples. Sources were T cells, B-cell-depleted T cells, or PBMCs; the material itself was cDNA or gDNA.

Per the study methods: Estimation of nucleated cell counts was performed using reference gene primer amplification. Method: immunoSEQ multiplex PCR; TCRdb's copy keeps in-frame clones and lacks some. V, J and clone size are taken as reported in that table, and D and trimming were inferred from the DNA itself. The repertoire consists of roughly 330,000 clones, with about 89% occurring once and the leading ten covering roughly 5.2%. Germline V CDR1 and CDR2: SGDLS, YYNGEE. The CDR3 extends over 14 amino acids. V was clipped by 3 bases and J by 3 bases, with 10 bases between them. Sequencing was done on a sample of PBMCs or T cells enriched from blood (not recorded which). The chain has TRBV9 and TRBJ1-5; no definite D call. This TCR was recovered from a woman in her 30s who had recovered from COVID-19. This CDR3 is CASSEANINQPQHF. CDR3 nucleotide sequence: TGTGCCAGCAGCGAAGCGAACATCAATCAGCCCCAGCATTTT.